These 11 T cell receptor beta chains share one sample of origin, sequenced in a study of T-cell memory formation after mild COVID-19. Each CDR3 protein is one row after TCRdb ran MiXCR on the 5' RACE reads. The sample carries 400,000 to 500,000 distinct CDR3 sequences, around 24% recorded once. Material: PBMCs or a T cell subset sorted from them (not recorded which). These TCRs come from an adult woman who had mild COVID-19 (a few samples of this study predate the infection). Cell type and time point are not known.

The chain has TRBV6-5 and TRBJ2-7; the D gene is possibly TRBD2 (6 bases). The germline V gene encodes CDR1 MNHEY and CDR2 SVGAGI. The CDR3 spans 16 residues. Between the trimmed V and J ends, which lost 5 bases and 7 bases, there was a span of 24 bases. CDR3 sequence (DNA): TGTGCCAGCAGTCGTCTACTAGTGGGGAATCGGGGGGAGCAGTACTTC. It encodes CASSRLLVGNRGEQYF.

This clonotype was counted a few times. V gene TRBV5-1 combines with J gene TRBJ1-1; D is unclear. This CDR3 is 15 amino acids long. Per germline, CDR1 SGHRS and CDR2 YFSETQ. The V end was cut by 0 bases, the J end by 1 base, with 10 bases between. The DNA for the CDR3 is TGCGCCAGCAGCTTGGGACTCCTAAAGAACACTGAAGCTTTCTTT. Translating it yields CASSLGLLKNTEAFF.

This clonotype was seen a few times. The CDR3 region is CASSYYKNTEAFF. The CDR3 bases are TGTGCCAGCAGTTACTACAAGAACACTGAAGCTTTCTTT. The chain carries TRBV6-2 or TRBV6-3 and TRBJ1-1; D gene ambiguous. Germline V CDR1 and CDR2: MNHEY, SVGEGT. The ends were cut back, 1 base at V and 1 base at J, with 4 bases in the middle. CDR3 size: 13 residues.

This clonotype was seen more than once but under ten times. The chain joins TRBV5-1 to TRBJ2-3; D gene ambiguous. Per germline, CDR1 SGHRS and CDR2 YFSETQ. The germline V and J ends were trimmed by 0 bases and 0 bases, with 11 bases remaining between them. CDR3 length equals 16 residues. CDR3 sequence: CASSLEWRRSTDTQYF. As DNA, the CDR3 is TGCGCCAGCAGCTTGGAATGGCGGAGAAGCACAGATACGCAGTATTTT.

The rearrangement uses TRBV7-9 and TRBJ1-1; the match to TRBD1 covers 10 bases. Trimming removed 5 bases from V and 2 bases from J; junction bases left unmatched: 5. Germline V gives CDR1 SEHNR, CDR2 FQNEAQ (reference sequence). The CDR3 is made up of 15 amino acids. The CDR3 sequence: CASSAGQGFNTEAFF. The CDR3 bases are TGTGCCAGCAGCGCGGGACAGGGGTTCAACACTGAAGCTTTCTTT.

This clonotype was found a few times. The J gene is TRBJ2-1, the V gene TRBV7-9; the D call may be TRBD1 or TRBD2 (5 bases each). This CDR3 region has 15 residues. The V end was cut by 0 bases, the J end by 3 bases, with 9 bases between. Germline V lookup: CDR1 SEHNR, CDR2 FQNEAQ (reference sequence). This CDR3 reads CASSLAGDVYNEQFF. The CDR3 DNA reads as TGTGCCAGCAGCTTAGCGGGGGACGTCTACAATGAGCAGTTCTTC.

This chain connects TRBV20-1 to TRBJ1-2; D not certain. CDR1 and CDR2 (germline): DFQATT, SNEGSKA (reference sequence). This CDR3 is 15 amino acids long. Between the trimmed V and J ends, which lost 1 base and 2 bases, there was a span of 14 bases. The CDR3 sequence is CSARVGVFTNYGYTF. The CDR3 DNA is TGCAGTGCTAGAGTGGGAGTTTTCACCAACTATGGCTACACCTTC.

V gene TRBV6-2 or TRBV6-3 combines with J gene TRBJ2-7; 8 bases agree with TRBD1. Trimming took 5 bases from V and 4 from J; bases not matched to a gene: 10. The germline gives CDR1 MNHEY, CDR2 SVGEGT. The CDR3 spans 15 residues. The CDR3: CASSATGTGAYEQYF. The CDR3 nucleotides read TGTGCCAGCAGTGCGACCGGGACAGGAGCTTACGAGCAGTACTTC.

The V call is TRBV30, the J call TRBJ2-4; tentatively, D is TRBD2 (6 bases). V lost 8 bases, J lost 0 bases, and 14 bases lay in between. Germline assignment: CDR1 GTSNPN and CDR2 SVGIG (reference sequence). This CDR3 spans 14 amino acids. CDR3 residues: CASKGGSAKNIQYF. CDR3 bases: TGTGCCAGCAAGGGAGGTTCAGCCAAAAACATTCAGTACTTC.

V usage is TRBV20-1 and J usage is TRBJ1-5; D unresolved. Germline lookup yields CDR1 DFQATT and CDR2 SNEGSKA (reference sequence). Trimming took off 3 bases at V and 1 base at J, with 7 bases between the two ends. This CDR3 contains 13 residues. As DNA, the CDR3 is TGCAGTGCTAGCGTTGACAGCAATCAGCCCCAGCATTTT. Its protein is CSASVDSNQPQHF.

This clonotype was detected only a few times. The chain combines TRBV12-3 or TRBV12-4 with TRBJ2-1, with 9 bases fitting TRBD2. V was clipped by 3 bases and J by 7 bases; unmatched bases: 7. This CDR3 region has 15 residues. In DNA form, the CDR3 reads TGTGCCAGCAGTTTCCGCGGGAGGGCCTTAAATGAGCAGTTCTTC. This codes for CASSFRGRALNEQFF.